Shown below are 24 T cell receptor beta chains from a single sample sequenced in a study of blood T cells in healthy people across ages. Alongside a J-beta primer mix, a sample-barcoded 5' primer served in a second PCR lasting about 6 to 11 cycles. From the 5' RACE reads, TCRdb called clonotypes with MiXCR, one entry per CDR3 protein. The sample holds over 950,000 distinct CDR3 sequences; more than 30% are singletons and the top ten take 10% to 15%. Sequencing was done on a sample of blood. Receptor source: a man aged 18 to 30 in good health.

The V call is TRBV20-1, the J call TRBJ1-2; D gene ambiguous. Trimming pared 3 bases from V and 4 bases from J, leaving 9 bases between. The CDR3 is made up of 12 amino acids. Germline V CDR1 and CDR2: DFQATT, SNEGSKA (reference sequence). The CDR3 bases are TGCAGTGCTAGCCCGCGGGCCTATGGCTACACCTTC. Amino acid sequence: CSASPRAYGYTF.

The CDR3 nucleotides read TGTGCCAGCAGCTTAGGGAGAAGCACCGGGGAGCTGTTTTTT. It encodes CASSLGRSTGELFF. The chain links TRBV5-4 to TRBJ2-2; D might be TRBD2 (5 bases). Germline CDR1 is SGHNT and CDR2 is YYREEE (reference sequence). CDR3 length: 14 residues. V was shortened by 2 bases and J by 4 bases, with 9 bases between the two germline ends.

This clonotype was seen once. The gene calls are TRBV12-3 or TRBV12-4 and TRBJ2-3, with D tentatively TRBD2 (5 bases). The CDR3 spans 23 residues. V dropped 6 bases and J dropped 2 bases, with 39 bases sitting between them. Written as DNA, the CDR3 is TGTGCCAGCAGCCCCCACCGCCGGGGAGCCATGACTTTTTCACGTCCCAACACAGATACGCAGTATTTT. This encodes CASSPHRRGAMTFSRPNTDTQYF.

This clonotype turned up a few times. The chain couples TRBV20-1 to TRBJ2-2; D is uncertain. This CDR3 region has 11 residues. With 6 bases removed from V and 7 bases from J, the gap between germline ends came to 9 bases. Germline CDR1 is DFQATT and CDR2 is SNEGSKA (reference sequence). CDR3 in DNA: TGCAGTGCGGCTGGGGACGGGGAGCTGTTTTTT. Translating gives CSAAGDGELFF.

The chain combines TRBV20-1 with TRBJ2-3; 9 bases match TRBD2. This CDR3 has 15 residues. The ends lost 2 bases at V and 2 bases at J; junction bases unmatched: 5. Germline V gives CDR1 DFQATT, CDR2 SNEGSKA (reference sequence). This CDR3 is CSARKLAGATDTQYF. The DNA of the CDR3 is TGCAGTGCTAGAAAGTTAGCGGGGGCCACAGATACGCAGTATTTT.

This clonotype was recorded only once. In DNA form, the CDR3 reads TGTGCCAGCACCCTCTCGGGTGGCTTCTACAATGAGCAGTTCTTC. Its protein product is CASTLSGGFYNEQFF. The chain carries TRBV7-9 and TRBJ2-1, with D hard to call. Germline lookup yields CDR1 SEHNR and CDR2 FQNEAQ (reference sequence). V gave up 7 bases and J gave up 3 bases, with 16 bases separating them. There are 15 residues in the CDR3.

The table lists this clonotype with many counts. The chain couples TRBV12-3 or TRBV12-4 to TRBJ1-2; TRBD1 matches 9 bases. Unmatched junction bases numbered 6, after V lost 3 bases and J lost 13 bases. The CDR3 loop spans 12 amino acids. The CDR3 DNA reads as TGTGCCAGCAGTTTCCTACAGGGGGCCAGCACCTTC. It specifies CASSFLQGASTF.

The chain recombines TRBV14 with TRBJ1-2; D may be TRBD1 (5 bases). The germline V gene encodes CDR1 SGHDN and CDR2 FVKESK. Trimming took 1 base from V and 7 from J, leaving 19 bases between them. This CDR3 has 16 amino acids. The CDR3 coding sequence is TGTGCCAGCAGCCAAGCCCCCCCGGGGGGGGTTCGTGGCTACACCTTC. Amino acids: CASSQAPPGGVRGYTF.

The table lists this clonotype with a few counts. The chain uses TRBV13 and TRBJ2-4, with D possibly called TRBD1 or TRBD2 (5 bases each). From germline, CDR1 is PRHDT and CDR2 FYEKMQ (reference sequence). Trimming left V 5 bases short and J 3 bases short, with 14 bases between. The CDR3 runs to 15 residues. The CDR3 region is CASSPRDGGKNIQYF. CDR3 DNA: TGTGCCAGCAGCCCCCGGGACGGCGGCAAAAACATTCAGTACTTC. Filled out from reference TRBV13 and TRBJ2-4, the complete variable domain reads AAGVIQSPRHLIKEKRETATLKCYPIPRHDTVYWYQQGPGQDPQFLISFYEKMQSDKGSIPDRFSAQQFSDYHSELNMSSLELGDSALYFCASSPRDGGKNIQYFGAGTRLSVL.

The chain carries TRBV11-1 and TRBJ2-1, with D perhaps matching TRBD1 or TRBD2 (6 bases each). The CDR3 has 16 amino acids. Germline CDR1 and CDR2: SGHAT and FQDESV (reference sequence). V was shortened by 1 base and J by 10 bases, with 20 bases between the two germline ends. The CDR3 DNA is TGTGCCAGCAGCTTAGGAGGGACTTTCTCCGGGACAGAGCAGTTCTTC. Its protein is CASSLGGTFSGTEQFF.

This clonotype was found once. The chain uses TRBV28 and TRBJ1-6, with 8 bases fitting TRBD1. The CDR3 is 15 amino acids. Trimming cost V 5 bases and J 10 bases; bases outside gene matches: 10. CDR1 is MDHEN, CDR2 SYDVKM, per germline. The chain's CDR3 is CASSHGQGNISPLHF. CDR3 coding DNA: TGTGCCAGCAGTCACGGACAGGGTAATATATCACCCCTCCACTTT.

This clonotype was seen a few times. CDR3 residues: CASTIIITEAFF. CDR3 in DNA: TGTGCCAGCACCATCATAATCACTGAAGCTTTCTTT. This rearrangement joins TRBV7-9 to TRBJ1-1; no reliable D call. Germline CDR1 reads SEHNR; CDR2 reads FQNEAQ (reference sequence). This CDR3 region has 12 residues. V was shortened by 7 bases and J by 4 bases, with 10 bases between the two germline ends.

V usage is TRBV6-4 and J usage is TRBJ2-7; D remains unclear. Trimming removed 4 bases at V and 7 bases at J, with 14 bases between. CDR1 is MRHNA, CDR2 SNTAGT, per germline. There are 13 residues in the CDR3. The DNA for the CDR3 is TGTGCCAGCAGTGTAACTGTGGAGAATGAGCAGTACTTC. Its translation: CASSVTVENEQYF.

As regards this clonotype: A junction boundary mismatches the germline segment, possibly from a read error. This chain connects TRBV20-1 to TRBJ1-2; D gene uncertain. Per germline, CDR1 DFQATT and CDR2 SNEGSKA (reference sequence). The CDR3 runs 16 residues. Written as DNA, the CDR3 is TGCAGTGCTAGAGAAGTAGTTGCCGCGGGGAACTATGACTACACCTTC. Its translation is CSAREVVAAGNYDYTF.

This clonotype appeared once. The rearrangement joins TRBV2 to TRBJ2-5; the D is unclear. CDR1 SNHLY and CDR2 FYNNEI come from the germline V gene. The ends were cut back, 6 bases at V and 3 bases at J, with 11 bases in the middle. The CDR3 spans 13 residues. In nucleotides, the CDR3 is TGTGCCAGCAGACTGACACGGGAAGAGACCCAGTACTTC. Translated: CASRLTREETQYF.

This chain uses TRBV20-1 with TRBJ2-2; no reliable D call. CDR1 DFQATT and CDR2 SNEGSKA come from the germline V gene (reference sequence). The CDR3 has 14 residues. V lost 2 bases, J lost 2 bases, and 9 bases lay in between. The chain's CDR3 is CSARTLTNTGELFF. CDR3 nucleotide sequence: TGCAGTGCTAGAACTCTAACCAACACCGGGGAGCTGTTTTTT.

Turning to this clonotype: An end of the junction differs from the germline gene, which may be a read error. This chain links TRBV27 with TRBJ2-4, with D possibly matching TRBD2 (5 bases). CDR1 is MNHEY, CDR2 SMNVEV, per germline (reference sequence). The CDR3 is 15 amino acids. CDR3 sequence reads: CAGSPGYFGVEEQYF. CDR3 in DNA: TGTGCCGGCAGCCCAGGCTATTTTGGGGTGGAGGAGCAGTACTTC.

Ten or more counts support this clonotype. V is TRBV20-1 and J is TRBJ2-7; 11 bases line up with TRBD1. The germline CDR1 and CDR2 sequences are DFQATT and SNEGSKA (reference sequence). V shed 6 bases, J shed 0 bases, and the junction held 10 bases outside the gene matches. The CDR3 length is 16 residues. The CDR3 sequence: CSALTLGTGGSYEQYF. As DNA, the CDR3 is TGCAGTGCACTAACCCTAGGGACAGGGGGCTCCTACGAGCAGTACTTC.

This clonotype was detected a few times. CDR3 DNA: TGTGCCAGCAGTGAAGCGGACCAGGCCGGGAAACTGTTTTTT. The encoded protein is CASSEADQAGKLFF. The chain uses TRBV6-1 and TRBJ1-4; no definite D call. Trimming took 0 bases from V and 11 from J, leaving 13 bases between them. There are 14 residues in the CDR3. Germline V CDR1 and CDR2: MNHNS, SASEGT.

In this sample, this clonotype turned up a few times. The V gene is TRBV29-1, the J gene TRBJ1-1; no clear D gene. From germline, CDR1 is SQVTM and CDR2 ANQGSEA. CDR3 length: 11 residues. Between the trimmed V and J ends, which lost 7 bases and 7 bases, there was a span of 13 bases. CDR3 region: CSAGEDGEAFF. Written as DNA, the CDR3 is TGCAGCGCTGGGGAGGACGGTGAAGCTTTCTTT.

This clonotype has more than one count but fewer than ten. CDR3 nucleotide sequence: TGTGCCAGCAGTTTAGGCGGCAGGGGTAAAGAGACCCAGTACTTC. This translates into CASSLGGRGKETQYF. The genes are TRBV12-3 or TRBV12-4 and TRBJ2-5; D is possibly TRBD1 (6 bases). Deletions cut 1 base from V and 3 bases from J, with 12 bases between. The CDR3 extends over 15 amino acids.

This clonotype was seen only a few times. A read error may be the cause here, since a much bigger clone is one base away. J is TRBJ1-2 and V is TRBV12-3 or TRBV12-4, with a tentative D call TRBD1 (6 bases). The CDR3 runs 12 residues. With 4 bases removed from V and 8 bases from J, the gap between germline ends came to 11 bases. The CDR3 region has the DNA TGTGCCAGCAGTTCAGCAGGGGACGGCTACACCTTC. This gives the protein CASSSAGDGYTF.

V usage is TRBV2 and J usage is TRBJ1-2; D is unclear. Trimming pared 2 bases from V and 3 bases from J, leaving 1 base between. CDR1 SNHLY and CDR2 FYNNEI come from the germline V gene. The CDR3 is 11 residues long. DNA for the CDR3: TGTGCCAGCAGTGAACACTATGGCTACACCTTC. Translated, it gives CASSEHYGYTF.

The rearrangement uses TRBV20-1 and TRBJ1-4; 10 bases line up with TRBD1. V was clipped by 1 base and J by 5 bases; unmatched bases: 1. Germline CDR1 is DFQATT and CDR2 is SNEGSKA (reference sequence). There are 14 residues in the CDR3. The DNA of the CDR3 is TGCAGTGCTAGAGGGGGACAGGGGAATGAAAAACTGTTTTTT. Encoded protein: CSARGGQGNEKLFF.